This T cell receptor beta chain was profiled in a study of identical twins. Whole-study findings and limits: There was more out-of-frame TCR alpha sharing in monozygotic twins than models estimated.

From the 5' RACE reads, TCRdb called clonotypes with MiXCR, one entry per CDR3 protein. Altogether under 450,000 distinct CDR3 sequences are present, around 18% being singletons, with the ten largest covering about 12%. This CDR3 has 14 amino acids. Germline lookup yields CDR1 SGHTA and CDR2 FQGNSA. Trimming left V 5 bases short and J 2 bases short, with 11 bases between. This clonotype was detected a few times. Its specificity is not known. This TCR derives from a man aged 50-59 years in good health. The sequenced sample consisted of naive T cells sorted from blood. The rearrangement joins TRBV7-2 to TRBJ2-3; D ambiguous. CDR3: CASSPSGATDTQYF. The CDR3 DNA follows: TGTGCCAGCAGCCCGAGTGGCGCCACAGATACGCAGTATTTT.